A single sample is the source of the 21 T cell receptor beta chains below, sequenced in a study of identical twins. TCRdb independently ran MiXCR on the 5' RACE reads; one entry per CDR3 protein. Among 550,000 to 700,000 distinct CDR3 sequences, 21% were seen once, and the ten largest hold roughly 4.3%. These data were also reused for a study on T cells expressing NK-cell markers.

The sample comprised PBMCs. The receptors shown here come from a woman aged 18-30 years in good health.

This clonotype showed up many times. The genes are TRBV29-1 and TRBJ2-1; no clear D gene. CDR1 is SQVTM and CDR2 is ANQGSEA in the germline V gene. This CDR3 region has 14 residues. Trimming removed 3 bases from V and 6 bases from J, with 15 bases in between. This CDR3 is CSVDARLVGNEQFF. CDR3 DNA sequence: TGCAGCGTTGATGCTAGGCTAGTTGGCAATGAGCAGTTCTTC.

V gene TRBV2 combines with J gene TRBJ2-1; 10 nucleotides line up with TRBD2. Trimming cost V 0 bases and J 4 bases; bases outside gene matches: 6. The CDR3 has 17 amino acids. From germline, CDR1 is SNHLY and CDR2 FYNNEI. The CDR3 loop is CASSEARLAGVYNEQFF. CDR3 bases: TGTGCCAGCAGTGAAGCGAGGCTAGCGGGGGTTTACAATGAGCAGTTCTTC.

A few counts support this clonotype. The chain carries TRBV20-1 and TRBJ2-2, with TRBD2 matching 7 bases. This CDR3 comprises 13 residues. CDR1 and CDR2 (germline): DFQATT, SNEGSKA (reference sequence). J lost 1 base, V lost 5 bases, and 1 base had no gene match. The CDR3 sequence: CSASGGNTGELFF. CDR3 DNA: TGCAGTGCTTCGGGAGGGAACACCGGGGAGCTGTTTTTT.

Ten or more counts support this clonotype. J is TRBJ1-1 and V is TRBV6-1; TRBD1 agrees at 7 bases. The CDR3 runs 13 residues. The J segment lost 4 bases and the V segment lost 2 bases, leaving 1 base of the junction unmatched. In germline, CDR1 is MNHNS, CDR2 SASEGT. CDR3 residues: CASSEQGVTEAFF. The CDR3 nucleotides read TGTGCCAGCAGTGAACAGGGGGTCACTGAAGCTTTCTTT.

This clonotype was recorded many times. J is TRBJ1-4 and V is TRBV12-3 or TRBV12-4; D remains unclear. V shed 7 bases and J shed 5 bases, with 11 bases lying between them. The CDR3 consists of 13 residues. The CDR3 sequence is CASTRAGNEKLFF. The DNA for the CDR3 is TGTGCCAGCACCCGGGCGGGGAATGAAAAACTGTTTTTT.

This clonotype has more than one count but fewer than ten. The rearrangement links TRBV21-1 to TRBJ2-7. TRBV21-1 is a documented pseudogene. The CDR3 runs 12 residues. CDR3 sequence (DNA): TGTGCCGGGTTAACTTACTGGTACGAGCAGTACTTC. Translated, it gives CAGLTYWYEQYF.

This clonotype has ten or more counts. CDR3 bases: TGTGCCATCAGTGACCTTTCGAGGGCCCCCTCCTACGAGCAGTACTTC. As protein: CAISDLSRAPSYEQYF. The chain couples TRBV10-3 to TRBJ2-7, with D tentatively TRBD2 (5 bases). The CDR3 runs to 16 residues. In germline, CDR1 is ENHRY, CDR2 SYGVKD. Trimming stripped 3 bases from V and 0 bases from J, with 15 bases between.

This clonotype has a handful of counts. The chain employs TRBV20-1 and TRBJ1-5; no clear D gene. The V end lost 2 bases, the J end lost 11 bases, and 10 bases lay between the germline ends. Germline lookup yields CDR1 DFQATT and CDR2 SNEGSKA (reference sequence). This CDR3 spans 11 amino acids. DNA of the CDR3: TGCAGTGCTAGATTATCGGGAGCCCAGCATTTT. Amino acid sequence: CSARLSGAQHF.

The table lists this clonotype with many counts. V usage is TRBV12-3 or TRBV12-4 and J usage is TRBJ1-6, with D tentatively TRBD1 (6 bases). V lost 6 bases, J lost 6 bases, and 12 bases lay in between. This CDR3 spans 14 amino acids. DNA of the CDR3: TGTGCCAGCAGCTTCGGACAGCTTAATTCACCCCTCCACTTT. Amino acids: CASSFGQLNSPLHF.

At least ten counts were recorded for this clonotype. The V gene is TRBV20-1, the J gene TRBJ1-2; D unclear. V was shortened by 0 bases and J by 4 bases, with 9 bases between the two germline ends. The CDR3 is 13 residues long. The V gene's germline CDR1 is DFQATT and CDR2 SNEGSKA (reference sequence). CDR3 bases: TGCAGTGCTAGAGAGGACGGGGTCTATGGCTACACCTTC. Its protein is CSAREDGVYGYTF.

V and J are TRBV20-1 and TRBJ2-1; the D call may be TRBD1 or TRBD2 (5 bases each). CDR1 is DFQATT, CDR2 SNEGSKA, per germline (reference sequence). The CDR3 has 16 amino acids. Trimming took 0 bases from V and 2 from J, leaving 14 bases between them. The CDR3 loop reads CSARDSWGSAYNEQFF. Here the CDR3 DNA reads TGCAGTGCTAGAGATAGTTGGGGGAGCGCCTACAATGAGCAGTTCTTC.

This clonotype was seen a handful of times. The chain links TRBV27 to TRBJ2-7; 9 nucleotides align to TRBD1. V lost 6 bases to trimming and J lost 1 base; unmatched junction nucleotides: 10. The CDR3 has 16 amino acids. Germline-derived CDR1 and CDR2 are MNHEY and SMNVEV (reference sequence). CDR3 in amino acids: CASSSLGTGHSYEQYF. CDR3 bases: TGTGCCAGCAGCTCTCTAGGGACAGGGCATTCCTACGAGCAGTACTTC.

There are many counts of this clonotype. J is TRBJ1-2 and V is TRBV10-2; D might be TRBD1 (5 bases). The CDR3 covers 13 residues. The V gene's germline CDR1 is WSHSY and CDR2 SAAADI. Deletions cut 4 bases from V and 4 bases from J, with 10 bases between. The CDR3 nucleotides are TGCGCCAGCAGTGGGGGGTCCTTCTATGGCTACACCTTC. The encoded protein is CASSGGSFYGYTF.

This clonotype has a handful of counts. The rearrangement links TRBV20-1 to TRBJ2-4; D not certain. The CDR3 has 15 residues. CDR1 is DFQATT and CDR2 is SNEGSKA in the germline V gene (reference sequence). V was trimmed by 0 bases and J by 0 bases, leaving 9 bases between them. The CDR3 region is CSARERGLAKNIQYF. In nucleotides, the CDR3 is TGCAGTGCTAGAGAGAGAGGCCTAGCCAAAAACATTCAGTACTTC.

This clonotype occurred a few times. The CDR3 protein is CASRPFHEQFF. DNA for the CDR3: TGTGCCAGCAGGCCTTTCCATGAGCAGTTCTTC. The V and J genes are TRBV12-3 or TRBV12-4 and TRBJ2-1; D is uncertain. The CDR3 covers 11 residues. V was cut by 6 bases and J by 8 bases, with 8 bases left in between.

The rearrangement uses TRBV18 and TRBJ2-3; TRBD2 matches at 11 bases. The CDR3 runs to 17 residues. Germline assignment: CDR1 KGHSH and CDR2 LQKENI. The trim removed 6 bases at V and 4 bases at J, leaving 12 bases unmatched. The CDR3 sequence is CASSQGTSGILPDTQYF. The CDR3 DNA reads as TGTGCCAGCTCGCAAGGGACTAGCGGAATCCTCCCAGATACGCAGTATTTT.

This clonotype has ten or more counts. This CDR3 is CASSLRSGHNGVYNEQFF. CDR3 bases: TGCGCCAGCAGCCTACGGTCAGGGCACAACGGGGTTTACAATGAGCAGTTCTTC. V gene TRBV5-1 combines with J gene TRBJ2-1, with D perhaps assigned TRBD1 or TRBD2 (5 bases each). The CDR3 runs to 18 residues. CDR1 is SGHRS and CDR2 is YFSETQ in the germline V gene. V lost 4 bases and J 4 bases, leaving 24 bases between the germline ends. Full variable domain (outside the CDR3, taken from reference TRBV5-1 and TRBJ2-1): KAGVTQTPRYLIKTRGQQVTLSCSPISGHRSVSWYQQTPGQGLQFLFEYFSETQRNKGNFPGRFSGRQFSNSRSEMNVSTLELGDSALYLCASSLRSGHNGVYNEQFFGPGTRLTVL.

The rearrangement links TRBV4-3 to TRBJ2-3; tentatively, D is TRBD2 (6 bases). Trimming removed 5 bases at V and 4 bases at J, with 13 bases between. The V gene's germline CDR1 is LGHNA and CDR2 YSLEER. CDR3 length: 14 amino acids. This CDR3 is CASSYRERADTQYF. The CDR3 region has the DNA TGCGCCAGCAGCTACCGGGAGAGGGCAGATACGCAGTATTTT.

This clonotype was recorded many times. V and J are TRBV20-1 and TRBJ2-7; TRBD1 matches 7 bases. With V trimmed by 7 bases and J by 3 bases, 6 bases remained unmatched. There are 12 residues in the CDR3. In germline, CDR1 is DFQATT, CDR2 SNEGSKA (reference sequence). Here the CDR3 reads CSGADRDYEQYF. The DNA for the CDR3 is TGCAGTGGTGCCGACAGGGACTACGAGCAGTACTTC.

The chain combines TRBV20-1 with TRBJ2-5; D unresolved. The CDR3 totals 15 residues. Trimming took off 6 bases at V and 0 bases at J, with 17 bases between the two ends. Germline loops: CDR1 DFQATT, CDR2 SNEGSKA (reference sequence). The CDR3 is CSARPAGLYQETQYF. The CDR3, as DNA: TGCAGTGCCCGCCCAGCAGGCTTGTACCAAGAGACCCAGTACTTC.

This clonotype was counted a few times. This rearrangement joins TRBV12-3 or TRBV12-4 to TRBJ2-3; D is possibly TRBD2 (6 bases). V gave up 2 bases and J gave up 6 bases, with 9 bases separating them. The length of the CDR3 is 13 residues. CDR3 protein: CASSLTSKDTQYF. The CDR3 DNA is TGTGCCAGCAGTTTAACTAGCAAGGATACGCAGTATTTT.